This T cell receptor (beta chain) emerged from a study of shared clonotypes between healthy human individuals. Overall study: Per donor, three plates held CD4 naive cells, three held CD4 memory, two held CD8 naive and one held CD8 memory. Study results and caveats: Generation of non-shared clonotypes was less probable than generation of clonotypes shared by all four donors. A few donors showed sharing of about 4.8% of naive CD4 clonotypes.

About this clone itself: The antigen remains unidentified.

Sequenced by immunoSEQ multiplex PCR; TCRdb stores in-frame clones only, minus some. The sample has some 1 million clones; under 80% are singletons. Trimming left V 4 bases short and J 7 bases short, with 23 bases between. The CDR3 has 16 amino acids. Germline V gene sequence: CDR1 LNHDA, CDR2 SQIVND (reference sequence). The receptor was derived from a young man in good health. The source material was memory CD4+ T cells sorted from blood. As to subset: CD45RA-negative fraction. This sequence joins TRBV19 and TRBJ2-7; D perhaps matches TRBD1 (7 bases). CDR3 protein: CASSTQGTAGPWEQYF. DNA for the CDR3: TGTGCCAGTAGTACCCAAGGGACAGCGGGCCCTTGGGAGCAGTACTTC.